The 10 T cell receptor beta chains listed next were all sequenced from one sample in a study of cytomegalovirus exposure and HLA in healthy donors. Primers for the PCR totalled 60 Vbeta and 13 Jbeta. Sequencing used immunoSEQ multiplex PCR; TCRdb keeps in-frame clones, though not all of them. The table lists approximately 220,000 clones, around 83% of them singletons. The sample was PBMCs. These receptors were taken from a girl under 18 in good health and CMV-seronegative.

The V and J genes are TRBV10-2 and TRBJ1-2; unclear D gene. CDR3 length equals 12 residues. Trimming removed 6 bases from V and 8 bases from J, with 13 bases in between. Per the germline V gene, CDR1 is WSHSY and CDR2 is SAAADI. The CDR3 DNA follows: TGCGCCAGCAGCGACGTTGCGGGGGGCTACACCTTC. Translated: CASSDVAGGYTF.

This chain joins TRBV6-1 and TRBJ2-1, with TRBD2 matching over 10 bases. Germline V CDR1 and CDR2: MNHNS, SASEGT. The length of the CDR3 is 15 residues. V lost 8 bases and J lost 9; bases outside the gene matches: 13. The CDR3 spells CASQSGGAGGTEQFF. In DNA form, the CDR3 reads TGTGCCAGCCAAAGCGGGGGGGCGGGTGGTACTGAGCAGTTCTTC.

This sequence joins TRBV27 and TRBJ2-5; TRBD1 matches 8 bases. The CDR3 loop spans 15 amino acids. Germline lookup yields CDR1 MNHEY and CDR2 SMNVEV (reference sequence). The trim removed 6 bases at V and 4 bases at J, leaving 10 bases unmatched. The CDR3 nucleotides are TGTGCCAGCAGCCCCCCAGGGGGCCTCCGAGAGACCCAGTACTTC. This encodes CASSPPGGLRETQYF.

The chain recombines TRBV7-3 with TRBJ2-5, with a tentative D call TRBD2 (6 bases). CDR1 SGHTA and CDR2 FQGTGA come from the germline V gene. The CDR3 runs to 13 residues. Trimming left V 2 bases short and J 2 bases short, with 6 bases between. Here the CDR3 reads CASSLRGQETQYF. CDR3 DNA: TGTGCCAGCAGCTTACGGGGGCAAGAGACCCAGTACTTC. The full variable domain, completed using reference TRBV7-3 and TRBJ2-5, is GAGVSQTPSNKVTEKGKYVELRCDPISGHTALYWYRQSLGQGPEFLIYFQGTGAADDSGLPNDRFFAVRPEGSVSTLKIQRTERGDSAVYLCASSLRGQETQYFGPGTRLLVL.

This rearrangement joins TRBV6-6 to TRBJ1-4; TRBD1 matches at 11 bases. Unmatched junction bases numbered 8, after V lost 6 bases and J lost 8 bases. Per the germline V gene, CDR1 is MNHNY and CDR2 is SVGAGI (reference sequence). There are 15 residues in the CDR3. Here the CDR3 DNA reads TGTGCCAGCAGCGCCGGGACAGGGGGAAACGAAAAACTGTTTTTT. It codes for CASSAGTGGNEKLFF.

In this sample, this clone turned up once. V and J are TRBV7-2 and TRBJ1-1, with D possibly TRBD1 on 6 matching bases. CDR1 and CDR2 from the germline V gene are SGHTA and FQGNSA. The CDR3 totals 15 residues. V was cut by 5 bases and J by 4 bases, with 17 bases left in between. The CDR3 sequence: CASSPDTGLGTEAFF. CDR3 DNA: TGTGCCAGCAGCCCAGATACAGGGCTCGGCACTGAAGCTTTCTTT.

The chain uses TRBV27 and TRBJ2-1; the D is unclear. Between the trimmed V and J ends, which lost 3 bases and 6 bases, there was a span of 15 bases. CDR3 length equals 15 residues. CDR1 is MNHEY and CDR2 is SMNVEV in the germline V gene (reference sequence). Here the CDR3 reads CASSFQVVPLNEQFF. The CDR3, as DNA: TGTGCCAGCAGTTTTCAGGTGGTACCCCTCAATGAGCAGTTCTTC.

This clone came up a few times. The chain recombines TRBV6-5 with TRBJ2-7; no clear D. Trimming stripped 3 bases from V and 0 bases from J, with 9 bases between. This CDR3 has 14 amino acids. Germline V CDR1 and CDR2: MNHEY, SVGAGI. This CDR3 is CASSYTESSYEQYF. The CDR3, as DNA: TGTGCCAGCAGTTATACAGAGAGCTCCTACGAGCAGTACTTC.

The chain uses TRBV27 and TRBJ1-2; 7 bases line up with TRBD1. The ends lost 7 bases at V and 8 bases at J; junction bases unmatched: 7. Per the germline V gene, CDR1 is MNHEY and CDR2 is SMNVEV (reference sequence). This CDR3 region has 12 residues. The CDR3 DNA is TGTGCCAGCAAGGGGGACAGTTTAGGCTACACCTTC. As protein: CASKGDSLGYTF.

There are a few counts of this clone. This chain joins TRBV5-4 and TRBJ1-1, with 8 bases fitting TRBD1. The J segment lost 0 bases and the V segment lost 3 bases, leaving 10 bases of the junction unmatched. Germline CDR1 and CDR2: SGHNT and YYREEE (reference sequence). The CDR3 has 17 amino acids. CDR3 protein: CASSYRTGMSMNTEAFF. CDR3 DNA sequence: TGTGCCAGCAGCTACCGGACAGGGATGTCCATGAACACTGAAGCTTTCTTT.